One and the same sample provided the 13 T cell receptor beta chains below, sequenced in a study of cytomegalovirus exposure and HLA in healthy donors. The PCR used 60 Vbeta and 13 Jbeta primers. The repertoire was sequenced with immunoSEQ multiplex PCR; TCRdb's copy has only in-frame clones and lacks some. The table has about 150,000 clones, approximately 82% seen once. The sequenced sample consisted of PBMCs. The receptor source for this set is a woman aged 45-65 years in good health and CMV-seropositive.

The rearrangement uses TRBV6-6 and TRBJ1-5; tentative D call: TRBD1 (6 bases). Germline CDR1 and CDR2: MNHNY and SVGAGI (reference sequence). The CDR3 totals 15 residues. V was pared by 7 bases and J by 0 bases, with 13 bases between. This CDR3 is CASKDRTVSNQPQHF. DNA of the CDR3: TGTGCCAGCAAGGATCGGACAGTTAGCAATCAGCCCCAGCATTTT.

The rearrangement joins TRBV7-2 to TRBJ2-1; TRBD2 agrees at 9 bases. Germline CDR1 and CDR2: SGHTA and FQGNSA. V lost 9 bases to trimming and J lost 4 bases; unmatched junction nucleotides: 7. The CDR3 is 14 residues long. As DNA, the CDR3 is TGTGCCAGTTATCTAGCGGGGCCTTACAATGAGCAGTTCTTC. This translates into CASYLAGPYNEQFF. Looking up the rest from reference TRBV7-2 and TRBJ2-1 gives the full variable domain: GAGVSQSPSNKVTEKGKDVELRCDPISGHTALYWYRQSLGQGLEFLIYFQGNSAPDKSGLPSDRFSAERTGGSVSTLTIQRTQQEDSAVYLCASYLAGPYNEQFFGPGTRLTVL.

J is TRBJ1-2 and V is TRBV7-9; 9 nucleotides match TRBD1. The CDR3 totals 11 residues. Germline V gene sequence: CDR1 SEHNR, CDR2 FQNEAQ (reference sequence). The CDR3 is CASQGAGGYTF. CDR3 nucleotides: TGTGCTTCACAGGGGGCAGGAGGCTACACCTTC.

V usage is TRBV25-1 and J usage is TRBJ1-1; 11 bases fit TRBD1. V was pared by 0 bases and J by 5 bases, with 5 bases of the junction left unmatched. Germline V CDR1 and CDR2: MGHDK, SYGVNS. The CDR3 contains 16 residues. The chain's CDR3 is CASSEYGTGGLTEAFF. The CDR3 DNA is TGTGCCAGCAGTGAATATGGGACAGGGGGGTTAACTGAAGCTTTCTTT.

This clone was seen more than once but under ten times. V and J are TRBV15 and TRBJ2-2, with 8 nucleotides matching TRBD2. CDR1 LNHNV and CDR2 YYDKDF come from the germline V gene (reference sequence). Trimming took 5 bases from V and 0 from J; bases not matched to a gene: 14. The CDR3 has 19 residues. The CDR3, as DNA: TGTGCCACCAGCCGGCATAGCGGGAAGACCTCTGCGAACACCGGGGAGCTGTTTTTT. This codes for CATSRHSGKTSANTGELFF. Supplemented by reference TRBV15 and TRBJ2-2, the full variable domain reads DAMVIQNPRYQVTQFGKPVTLSCSQTLNHNVMYWYQQKSSQAPKLLFHYYDKDFNNEADTPDNFQSRRPNTSFCFLDIRSPGLGDTAMYLCATSRHSGKTSANTGELFFGEGSRLTVL.

J is TRBJ2-2 and V is TRBV6-1; possible D gene TRBD1, 5 bases. The CDR3 is 15 amino acids. Deletions cut 3 bases from V and 6 bases from J, with 14 bases between. The germline gives CDR1 MNHNS, CDR2 SASEGT. CDR3 protein: CASSEAGYLAGELFF. The DNA for the CDR3 is TGTGCCAGCAGTGAGGCAGGGTATTTGGCCGGGGAGCTGTTTTTT.

The gene calls are TRBV5-8 and TRBJ2-7; possibly TRBD1 for D (6 bases). V gave up 0 bases and J gave up 6 bases, with 13 bases separating them. Germline CDR1 and CDR2: SGHTS and YDEGEE. The CDR3 loop spans 14 amino acids. The CDR3 sequence: CASSLAAGAPEQYF. CDR3 coding DNA: TGTGCCAGCAGCTTGGCGGCAGGGGCGCCCGAGCAGTACTTC.

The chain recombines TRBV5-1 with TRBJ2-3, with D uncertain. Trimming left V 0 bases short and J 6 bases short, with 5 bases between. Germline CDR1 SGHRS, CDR2 YFSETQ. There are 12 residues in the CDR3. The CDR3 region is CASSLVSDTQYF. In DNA form, the CDR3 reads TGCGCCAGCAGCTTGGTGTCGGATACGCAGTATTTT.

This clone showed up just once. The chain joins TRBV7-2 to TRBJ2-7; maybe TRBD1 (6 bases). The CDR3 extends over 13 amino acids. Germline loops: CDR1 SGHTA, CDR2 FQGNSA. V lost 1 base to trimming and J lost 6 bases, with 10 bases between them. In nucleotides, the CDR3 is TGTGCCAGCAGCTTAGTGGGGGCCCGCGAGCAGTACTTC. It codes for CASSLVGAREQYF.

The chain is built from TRBV7-9 and TRBJ2-1; weak D call: TRBD2 (5 bases). CDR1 is SEHNR, CDR2 FQNEAQ, per germline (reference sequence). Trimming stripped 5 bases from V and 4 bases from J, with 18 bases between. The CDR3 is made up of 16 amino acids. CDR3 coding DNA: TGTGCCAGCAGCCCGAAGGCGGGCAGTTCATACAATGAGCAGTTCTTC. Amino acids: CASSPKAGSSYNEQFF.

V is TRBV6-6 and J is TRBJ1-1; no clear D gene. The V and J ends lost 4 bases and 5 bases respectively, with 11 bases between them. The CDR3 contains 13 residues. Germline V gene sequence: CDR1 MNHNY, CDR2 SVGAGI (reference sequence). CDR3 in amino acids: CASSSTGRTEAFF. The DNA for the CDR3 is TGTGCCAGCAGTTCCACGGGGAGGACTGAAGCTTTCTTT.

The chain employs TRBV5-1 and TRBJ1-2; D is perhaps TRBD1 (5 bases). Germline V CDR1 and CDR2: SGHRS, YFSETQ. The length of the CDR3 is 15 residues. V was pared by 4 bases and J by 3 bases, with 16 bases between. This CDR3 reads CASSVTATRDYGYTF. The CDR3 DNA follows: TGCGCCAGCAGCGTGACAGCAACCCGGGACTATGGCTACACCTTC. Full variable domain (remainder filled in from reference TRBV5-1 and TRBJ1-2): KAGVTQTPRYLIKTRGQQVTLSCSPISGHRSVSWYQQTPGQGLQFLFEYFSETQRNKGNFPGRFSGRQFSNSRSEMNVSTLELGDSALYLCASSVTATRDYGYTFGSGTRLTVV.

Only a few counts were recorded for this clone. The chain carries TRBV5-6 and TRBJ1-5, with a weak D call TRBD1 (6 bases). The CDR3 totals 14 residues. V gave up 2 bases and J gave up 7 bases, with 13 bases separating them. In germline, CDR1 is SGHDT, CDR2 YYEEEE. The CDR3 loop is CASSFTGRGQPQHF. CDR3 bases: TGTGCCAGCAGCTTTACTGGCAGGGGCCAGCCCCAGCATTTT.